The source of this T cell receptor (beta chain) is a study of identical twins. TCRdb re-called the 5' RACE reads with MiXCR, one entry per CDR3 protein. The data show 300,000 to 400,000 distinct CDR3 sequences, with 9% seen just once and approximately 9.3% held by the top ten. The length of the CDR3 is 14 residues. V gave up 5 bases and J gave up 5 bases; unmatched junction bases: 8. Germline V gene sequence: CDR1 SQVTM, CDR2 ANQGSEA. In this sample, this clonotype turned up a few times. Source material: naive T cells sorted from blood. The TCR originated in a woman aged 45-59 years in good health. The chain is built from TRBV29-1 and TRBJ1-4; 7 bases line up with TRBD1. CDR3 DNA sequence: TGCAGCGTTAGCCGACAGGGTGGAAATGAAAAACTGTTTTTT. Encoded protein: CSVSRQGGNEKLFF.